This T cell receptor (beta chain) was identified during a study of CD8 T cells in Susac syndrome. Random hexamers were used to reverse transcribe roughly 0.45 to 1 ug of RNA. Across 54 Vbeta and 13 Jbeta, immunoSEQ multiplex PCR amplified TCR beta CDR3. TCRdb analysed the immunoSEQ multiplex PCR reads with MiXCR anew, one entry per CDR3 protein. The sample includes approximately 170,000 distinct CDR3 sequences, under 95% of them seen just once. TCR beta sequences were obtained from blood CD8+ and CD4+ T cells. V was trimmed by 3 bases and J by 2 bases, leaving 8 bases between them. The CDR3 totals 13 residues. Germline CDR1 SGDLS, CDR2 YYNGEE.

The specimen sequenced was CD4+ T cells from PBMCs. The rearrangement joins TRBV9 to TRBJ1-1; D gene uncertain. The sequence was collected from a human donor in good health. The CDR3 loop reads CASSAHINTEAFF. CDR3 DNA sequence: TGTGCCAGCAGCGCACACATCAACACTGAAGCTTTCTTT.